A selection of T cell receptor beta chains follows, all from one sample in a study of T cell repertoires in cytomegalovirus infection. TCRdb processed the reads anew with MiXCR; each CDR3 protein has one entry. The top ten hold around a sixth of the sample, which has approximately 200,000 distinct CDR3 sequences, approximately 24% seen once. The sample comprised CD8+ T cells from PBMCs. The receptors come from a human donor in good health (CMV status not recorded). Some clones in this sample may be carry-over from other donors' samples. Each CDR3 is given with its conserved first and last residue. The D gene is left open where the match is weak. Expanded clones are given a class, and other clones once, few, many or no size at all.

V	J	size	D	DNA	CDR3
TRBV20-1	TRBJ2-7	-	TRBD1	TGCAGTGCTAGTCCAGGGGGCGACCACGAGCAGTACTTC	CSASPGGDHEQYF
TRBV4-1	TRBJ2-1	many	TRBD1	TGCGCCAGCAGCCACCTCCGGCGCAGGGGGCAAGACAATGAGCAGTTCTTC	CASSHLRRRGQDNEQFF
TRBV7-9	TRBJ1-1	-	-	TGTGCCAGCAGCGGTAACACTGACGCTTTCTTT	CASSGNTDAFF
TRBV7-9	TRBJ1-4	many	-	TGTGCGAGCATGTCCTCGGTAAATGAAAAACTGTTTTTT	CASMSSVNEKLFF
TRBV6-5	TRBJ2-3	few	-	TGTGCCAGCAGTTACTCGCGCTACTCTGTAGGAGATACGCAGTATTTT	CASSYSRYSVGDTQYF
TRBV15	TRBJ2-7	few	-	TGTGCCACCAGCAGAGATCCCGGCTCCTACGAGCAGTACTTC	CATSRDPGSYEQYF
TRBV6-2/TRBV6-3	TRBJ2-1	-	-	TGTGCCAGCAGTTACTGGAGGGGCAATGAGCAGTTCTTC	CASSYWRGNEQFF
TRBV28	TRBJ1-1	many	-	TGTGCCAGCAGCCATCGCCACGGCAGGGAAGCTTTCTTT	CASSHRHGREAFF
TRBV12-3/TRBV12-4	TRBJ1-1	-	-	TGTGCCAGCAGTTTAGGGGACCAGATGAACACTGAAGCTTTCTTT	CASSLGDQMNTEAFF
TRBV23-1	TRBJ2-7	many	TRBD2	TGCGCCAGCAGTCAATCGACTAGCGGGAACTACGAGCAGTACTTC	CASSQSTSGNYEQYF
TRBV19	TRBJ2-1	-	-	TGTGCCAGTAGTATCGGGGATGAGCAGTTCTTC	CASSIGDEQFF
TRBV30	TRBJ2-2	-	-	TGTGCCTGGACCTACGAAACCGGGGAGCTGTTTTTT	CAWTYETGELFF
TRBV9	TRBJ2-2	-	-	TGTGCCAGCAGCGTAGATGTGCCGGGGGCCGGGGAGCTGTTTTTT	CASSVDVPGAGELFF
TRBV7-9	TRBJ2-1	-	TRBD1	TGTGCCAGCAGCCGGTCAGGGGGTCCGGATGAGCAGTTCTTC	CASSRSGGPDEQFF
TRBV27	TRBJ2-1	few	TRBD2	TGTGCCAGCAAACTCGGGACTAGCGGTTACAATGAGCAGTTCTTC	CASKLGTSGYNEQFF
TRBV28	TRBJ1-2	few	-	TGTGCCAGCAGTTTCTCGCCAGGGGCTAACTATGGCTACACCTTC	CASSFSPGANYGYTF
TRBV28	TRBJ2-7	few	TRBD1	TGTGCCAGCAGCGTGTCCCCGGGACAGGGCTACGAGCAGTACTTC	CASSVSPGQGYEQYF
TRBV5-1	TRBJ1-1	many	TRBD1	TGCGCCAGCAGTGACGGGACAGTTACTGAAGCTTTCTTT	CASSDGTVTEAFF
TRBV9	TRBJ2-2	few	-	TGTGCCAGCACCAGATTGGGGCTCGAAACCGGGGAGCTGTTTTTT	CASTRLGLETGELFF
TRBV28	TRBJ2-3	-	-	TGTGCCAGCAGCTATATCCCGAACACAGATACGCAGTATTTT	CASSYIPNTDTQYF
TRBV19	TRBJ2-5	-	TRBD1	TGTGCCAGTAGCCCCGCGGACAGGGATCGCCAAGAGACCCAGTACTTC	CASSPADRDRQETQYF
TRBV2	TRBJ2-3	-	-	TGTGCCAGCAGGCGGGGGGGACAGGGAGCACAAGATACGCAGTATTTT	CASRRGGQGAQDTQYF
TRBV5-3	TRBJ2-7	-	TRBD1	TGTGCCAGCAGCCCCAATTGGATGGACAGGGCCCACGAGCAGTACTTC	CASSPNWMDRAHEQYF
TRBV19	TRBJ2-1	few	TRBD2	TGTGCCAGTAGTTGGGGAGCGGGGGCTTACAATGAGCAGTTCTTC	CASSWGAGAYNEQFF
TRBV20-1	TRBJ2-3	few	-	TGCAGTGCTAGAGGTGACGGGGTCACAGATACGCAGTATTTT	CSARGDGVTDTQYF
TRBV29-1	TRBJ2-7	-	TRBD1	TGCAGCGTGGGCGACAGGGCAAGTTACGAGCAGTACTTC	CSVGDRASYEQYF
TRBV11-1	TRBJ2-1	few	TRBD2	TGTGCCAGCAGCTTTTCGGCGGGGGGGTTCAATGAGCAGTTCTTC	CASSFSAGGFNEQFF
TRBV7-8	TRBJ1-5	many	-	TGTGCCAGCAGCCCGGGGGGGGTGTATCCAGATCAGCCCCAGCATTTT	CASSPGGVYPDQPQHF
TRBV28	TRBJ1-5	-	-	TGTGCCAGCAGTTTTTATAGCAATCAGCCCCAGCATTTT	CASSFYSNQPQHF
TRBV15	TRBJ1-1	few	-	TGTGCCACCAGCAGAGAGGCGCTAACTGAAGCTTTCTTT	CATSREALTEAFF
TRBV12-3/TRBV12-4	TRBJ2-1	-	TRBD1	TGTGCCAGCAGTTCGACAGGGGGAGGTGAGCAGTTCTTC	CASSSTGGGEQFF
TRBV6-5	TRBJ1-2	few	-	TGTGCCAGCAGTTACTCGGGACCAAACTATGGCTACACCTTC	CASSYSGPNYGYTF
TRBV11-2	TRBJ2-5	-	-	TGTGCCAGCAGCTTAGATCGAGGAGGCTTAGAGACCCAGTACTTC	CASSLDRGGLETQYF
TRBV7-6	TRBJ1-1	many	-	TGTGCCAGCAGCTCCGAGGTGGGCACTGAAGCTTTCTTT	CASSSEVGTEAFF
TRBV29-1	TRBJ2-7	many	-	TGCAGCGTTGAACAGGGGCTCCCGTACGAGCAGTACTTC	CSVEQGLPYEQYF
TRBV3-1	TRBJ2-5	-	-	TGTGCCAGCAGCCAACCGACCCCGAAAAGCCAAGAGACCCAGTACTTC	CASSQPTPKSQETQYF
TRBV7-8	TRBJ2-3	many	-	TGTGCCAGCAGCTTGTTCGGAGGCACAGATACGCAGTATTTT	CASSLFGGTDTQYF
TRBV12-3/TRBV12-4	TRBJ2-1	few	-	TGTGCCAGCAGTTTCCCAGGGAAGGGCTACAATGAGCAGTTCTTC	CASSFPGKGYNEQFF
TRBV28	TRBJ2-7	few	-	TGTGCCAGCAGAAATCCGGGGACCAATTCCTACGAGCAGTACTTC	CASRNPGTNSYEQYF
TRBV2	TRBJ2-7	few	-	TGTGCCAGCAGTATAGGATTTGAGACGGGGGTTACCTACGAGCAGTACTTC	CASSIGFETGVTYEQYF
TRBV5-4	TRBJ2-3	-	-	TGTGCCAGCAGCCCTTGGGGAAGCCAGAGCACAGATACGCAGTATTTT	CASSPWGSQSTDTQYF
TRBV3-1	TRBJ2-7	few	-	TGTGCCAGCAGCCAACTCCGGCAGGGACGGGCCTACGAGCAGTACTTC	CASSQLRQGRAYEQYF
TRBV13	TRBJ1-2	-	TRBD1	TGTGCCAGCAGCTTCGGAGGGGGCGACTATGGCTACACCTTC	CASSFGGGDYGYTF
TRBV7-2	TRBJ2-3	many	-	TGTGCCAGCAGCCGACCGGACAGCGCTCCCACAGATACGCAGTATTTT	CASSRPDSAPTDTQYF
TRBV18	TRBJ2-7	many	-	TGTGCCAGCAGTCCCCTCTACGAGCAGTACTTC	CASSPLYEQYF
TRBV20-1	TRBJ2-5	few	-	TGCAGTGGTCTCCGGTCGGAGGAGACCCAGTACTTC	CSGLRSEETQYF
TRBV12-3/TRBV12-4	TRBJ1-1	few	-	TGTGCCAGCAGTCCTTCGGGGGGGGGTACTGAAGCTTTCTTT	CASSPSGGGTEAFF
TRBV5-1	TRBJ2-5	few	-	TGCGCCAGCAACTTTATAGGCCGACGGGAGACCCAGTACTTC	CASNFIGRRETQYF
TRBV15	TRBJ1-1	few	-	TGTGCCACCAGCGGGTTCGTGGCTGAAGCTTTCTTT	CATSGFVAEAFF